What follows are 9 T cell receptor beta chains derived from one specimen sequenced in a study of early T cells in non-severe SARS-CoV-2 infection. TCRdb called the 5' RACE reads again in MiXCR, with one record for every CDR3 protein. Of more than 15,000 distinct CDR3 sequences in the sample, about 6% were seen once. Sequenced here: whole blood, sampled at baseline. All receptors come from an adult who was a healthcare worker with PCR-confirmed SARS-CoV-2 infection or an uninfected control (not recorded which).

V is TRBV4-1 and J is TRBJ2-1, with 8 bases identical to TRBD2. The CDR3 is 15 amino acids. Losses at the gene ends were 3 bases for V and 10 bases for J; bases not matched to a gene: 11. The germline gives CDR1 MGHRA, CDR2 YSYEKL. CDR3 region: CASSQAGLESGEQFF. CDR3 nucleotides: TGCGCCAGCAGCCAGGCGGGACTAGAGTCGGGCGAGCAGTTCTTC.

This clonotype was found many times. This chain joins TRBV29-1 and TRBJ2-7, with 9 bases aligning to TRBD1. CDR1 SQVTM and CDR2 ANQGSEA come from the germline V gene. With 5 bases clipped from V and 4 bases from J, the junction kept 6 bases outside the gene matches. The CDR3 has 13 residues. CDR3 protein: CSVRRQGGYEQYF. The DNA for the CDR3 is TGCAGCGTTCGCAGACAGGGGGGGTACGAGCAGTACTTC.

By proportion, this clonotype is medium-sized (0.01 to 0.1%). The rearrangement uses TRBV19 and TRBJ2-1, with TRBD2 as a possible D gene (7 bases). In germline, CDR1 is LNHDA, CDR2 SQIVND (reference sequence). The germline V and J ends were trimmed by 6 bases and 10 bases, with 22 bases remaining between them. The CDR3 runs 15 residues. CDR3 nucleotide sequence: TGTGCCAGTAGCGTCTCGGGCGGGGGCCCCAGGGAGCAGTTCTTC. Residues: CASSVSGGGPREQFF.

The V call is TRBV7-9, the J call TRBJ1-4, with TRBD1 identical over 7 bases. The germline gives CDR1 SEHNR, CDR2 FQNEAQ (reference sequence). J lost 3 bases, V lost 5 bases, and 6 bases had no gene match. This CDR3 region has 15 residues. CDR3 region: CASSKQGIPNEKLFF. CDR3 DNA sequence: TGTGCCAGCAGCAAACAGGGGATACCTAATGAAAAACTGTTTTTT. Full variable domain (outside the CDR3, taken from reference TRBV7-9 and TRBJ1-4): DTGVSQNPRHKITKRGQNVTFRCDPISEHNRLYWYRQTLGQGPEFLTYFQNEAQLEKSRLLSDRFSAERPKGSFSTLEIQRTEQGDSAMYLCASSKQGIPNEKLFFGSGTQLSVL.

This clonotype has a count of ten or more. The chain couples TRBV5-4 to TRBJ1-2; 10 nucleotides agree with TRBD1. The V gene's germline CDR1 is SGHNT and CDR2 YYREEE (reference sequence). This CDR3 contains 13 residues. Trimming cost V 3 bases and J 8 bases; bases outside gene matches: 4. In DNA, the CDR3 is TGTGCCAGCAGCTGGGACAGGGGTAGCGGCTACACCTTC. Translation gives CASSWDRGSGYTF.

The sample holds many counts of this clonotype. The V and J genes are TRBV6-5 and TRBJ1-2; possibly TRBD1 for D (5 bases). Per germline, CDR1 MNHEY and CDR2 SVGAGI. This CDR3 has 13 residues. The germline V and J ends were trimmed by 2 bases and 3 bases, with 7 bases remaining between them. CDR3 nucleotides: TGTGCCAGCAGTTACGGGACGCACTATGGCTACACCTTC. Its translation is CASSYGTHYGYTF.

This chain uses TRBV29-1 with TRBJ2-1, with D tentatively TRBD1 (6 bases). Per the germline V gene, CDR1 is SQVTM and CDR2 is ANQGSEA. Trimming pared 7 bases from V and 8 bases from J, leaving 21 bases between. The CDR3 sequence is 14 residues long. CDR3 sequence reads: CSALEEGVSHEQFF. CDR3 nucleotide sequence: TGCAGCGCATTAGAAGAGGGGGTCTCCCATGAGCAGTTCTTC.

By frequency in the sample, this clonotype is medium-sized. V and J are TRBV28 and TRBJ2-6, with 9 bases matching TRBD1. Losses at the gene ends were 7 bases for V and 1 base for J; bases not matched to a gene: 5. The CDR3 extends over 16 amino acids. CDR1 and CDR2 from the germline V gene are MDHEN and SYDVKM. Here the CDR3 reads CASTSTGGSGANVLTF. As DNA, the CDR3 is TGTGCCAGCACCTCGACAGGGGGGTCTGGGGCCAACGTCCTGACTTTC.

The CDR3 DNA is TGCAGCGTTGGGGCGGAGACCCAGTACTTC. Amino acid sequence: CSVGAETQYF. This rearrangement joins TRBV29-1 to TRBJ2-5; D gene uncertain. V shed 4 bases and J shed 5 bases, with 5 bases lying between them. Germline values: CDR1 SQVTM, CDR2 ANQGSEA. This CDR3 contains 10 residues.